Each of the 10 T cell receptor beta chains below was sequenced from the same sample in a study of shared clonotypes between healthy human individuals. Measured with immunoSEQ multiplex PCR; TCRdb has only the in-frame clones, and not every one. The sample yields over a million clones, 95% to 99% seen once. The material sequenced was naive CD4+ T cells sorted from blood. Subset here: CD45RA+ positively selected. All receptors derive from a man under 40 in good health.

To note about this clone: The junction departs from the called germline gene at one end, perhaps through a read error. This chain uses TRBV5-1 with TRBJ2-3, with D tentatively TRBD1 (7 bases). Germline values: CDR1 SGHRS, CDR2 YFSETQ. This CDR3 has 15 amino acids. The CDR3 region has the DNA TGCACCAGCAGCTTGAGACAGGGAGGTCCAGATACGCAGTATTTT. This translates into CTSSLRQGGPDTQYF. The full variable domain, its missing parts supplied by reference TRBV5-1 and TRBJ2-3, is KAGVTQTPRYLIKTRGQQVTLSCSPISGHRSVSWYQQTPGQGLQFLFEYFSETQRNKGNFPGRFSGRQFSNSRSEMNVSTLELGDSALYLCTSSLRQGGPDTQYFGPGTRLTVL.

The V call is TRBV7-9, the J call TRBJ2-7; weak D call: TRBD1 (7 bases). Germline V gene sequence: CDR1 SEHNR, CDR2 FQNEAQ (reference sequence). The CDR3 length is 16 residues. Trimming shortened V by 4 bases and J by 2 bases, and 18 bases separated the two germline ends. Written as DNA, the CDR3 is TGTGCCAGCAGCTACCGGAGGGGGCAGTTACCCTACGAGCAGTACTTC. Translated: CASSYRRGQLPYEQYF.

CDR3 region: CASSLAQGSTEAFF. As DNA, the CDR3 is TGCGCCAGCAGCTTGGCCCAGGGATCCACTGAAGCTTTCTTT. This chain connects TRBV5-1 to TRBJ1-1; possibly TRBD1 for D (5 bases). Per the germline V gene, CDR1 is SGHRS and CDR2 is YFSETQ. The CDR3 is 14 amino acids. The V and J ends lost 0 bases and 4 bases respectively, with 10 bases between them. Using reference TRBV5-1 and TRBJ1-1 for the parts outside the CDR3, the full variable domain is KAGVTQTPRYLIKTRGQQVTLSCSPISGHRSVSWYQQTPGQGLQFLFEYFSETQRNKGNFPGRFSGRQFSNSRSEMNVSTLELGDSALYLCASSLAQGSTEAFFGQGTRLTVV.

This clone was counted a single time. This rearrangement joins TRBV25-1 to TRBJ2-1, with 11 bases aligning to TRBD2. This CDR3 spans 15 amino acids. V was pared by 6 bases and J by 5 bases, with 6 bases of the junction left unmatched. Germline loops: CDR1 MGHDK, CDR2 SYGVNS. CDR3 DNA: TGTGCCAGCAGAGATAGCGGGAGGGTAGACAATGAGCAGTTCTTC. As protein: CASRDSGRVDNEQFF.

V and J are TRBV7-9 and TRBJ1-1; D is unresolved. The CDR3 is 16 residues long. The germline V gene has CDR1 SEHNR and CDR2 FQNEAQ (reference sequence). V was clipped by 2 bases and J by 1 base, with 14 bases between them. In DNA, the CDR3 is TGTGCCAGCAGCTTAATCTCGGGATCGCCGAACACTGAAGCTTTCTTT. Amino acids: CASSLISGSPNTEAFF.

The CDR3 coding sequence is TGTGCCAGCAGTCTAGGATATAACACTGAAGCTTTCTTT. It specifies CASSLGYNTEAFF. J is TRBJ1-1 and V is TRBV2, with D unresolved. This CDR3 is built from 13 residues. Germline CDR1 reads SNHLY; CDR2 reads FYNNEI. Trimming took 5 bases from V and 2 from J, leaving 9 bases between them.

As for this clone: The sample holds other DNA sequences that translate to the same CDR3. The chain couples TRBV7-9 to TRBJ1-1, with 8 bases identical to TRBD1. Germline V CDR1 and CDR2: SEHNR, FQNEAQ (reference sequence). Losses at the gene ends were 3 bases for V and 5 bases for J; bases not matched to a gene: 2. The CDR3 covers 13 residues. The CDR3 nucleotides are TGTGCCAGCAGCTTGGACAGGGATACTGAAGCTTTCTTT. Translating it yields CASSLDRDTEAFF.

This clone has just one count. This rearrangement joins TRBV25-1 to TRBJ2-2, with 12 bases aligning to TRBD2. This CDR3 comprises 15 residues. V was clipped by 4 bases and J by 6 bases; unmatched bases: 3. Germline CDR1 is MGHDK and CDR2 is SYGVNS. In DNA, the CDR3 is TGTGCCAGCAGTGCACTAGCGGGAGGTCCCGGGGAGCTGTTTTTT. Protein: CASSALAGGPGELFF.

The chain uses TRBV18 and TRBJ1-1, with 7 bases matching TRBD1. CDR3 length equals 18 residues. Germline loops: CDR1 KGHSH, CDR2 LQKENI. The J segment lost 2 bases and the V segment lost 5 bases, leaving 17 bases of the junction unmatched. CDR3 loop: CASSVQRGGAGGNTEAFF. CDR3 in DNA: TGTGCCAGCTCAGTTCAGCGAGGGGGCGCCGGGGGCAACACTGAAGCTTTCTTT.

J is TRBJ2-5 and V is TRBV11-3, with a tentative D call TRBD1 (6 bases). This CDR3 spans 14 amino acids. Trimming removed 5 bases from V and 2 bases from J, with 12 bases in between. CDR1 is SGHNT, CDR2 YENEEA, per germline. CDR3 coding DNA: TGTGCCAGCAGCACCGGCCAGGGGCAAGAGACCCAGTACTTC. Translation: CASSTGQGQETQYF.